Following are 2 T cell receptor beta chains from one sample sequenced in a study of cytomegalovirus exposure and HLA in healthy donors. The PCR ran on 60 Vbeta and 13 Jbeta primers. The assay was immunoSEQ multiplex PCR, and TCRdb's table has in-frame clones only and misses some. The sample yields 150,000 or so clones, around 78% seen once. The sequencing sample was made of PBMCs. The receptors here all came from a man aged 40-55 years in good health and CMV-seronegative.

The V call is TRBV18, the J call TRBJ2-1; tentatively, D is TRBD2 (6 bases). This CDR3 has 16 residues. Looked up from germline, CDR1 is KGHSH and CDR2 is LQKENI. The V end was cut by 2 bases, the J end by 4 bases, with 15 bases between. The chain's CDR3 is CASSPYVTRGYNEQFF. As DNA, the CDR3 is TGTGCCAGCTCACCATATGTGACTAGAGGGTACAATGAGCAGTTCTTC. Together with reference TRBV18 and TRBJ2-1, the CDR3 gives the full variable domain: NAGVMQNPRHLVRRRGQEARLRCSPMKGHSHVYWYRQLPEEGLKFMVYLQKENIIDESGMPKERFSAEFPKEGPSILRIQQVVRGDSAAYFCASSPYVTRGYNEQFFGPGTRLTVL.

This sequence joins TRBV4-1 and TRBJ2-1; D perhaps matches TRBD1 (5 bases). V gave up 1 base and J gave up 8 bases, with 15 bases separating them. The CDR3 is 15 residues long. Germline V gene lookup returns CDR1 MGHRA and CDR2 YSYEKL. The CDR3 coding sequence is TGCGCCAGCAGCCAAGTTGGGGCCCAGGGCCATGAGCAGTTCTTC. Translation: CASSQVGAQGHEQFF.